The present T cell receptor (beta chain) was sequenced within a study of blood T cell repertoires in COVID-19. Across the study: PBMCs, B-cell-depleted T cells, or T cells provided the cDNA or gDNA that made up the material.

Method: immunoSEQ multiplex PCR; TCRdb's copy keeps in-frame clones and lacks some. Altogether around 360,000 clones are present, approximately 84% being singletons, with the ten largest covering 2.5% to 3%. Everyone who took part was about 18 to 89 years old, and they came from 24 US areas. This CDR3 region has 13 residues. V was clipped by 11 bases and J by 2 bases, with 13 bases between them. Germline-derived CDR1 and CDR2 are LNHDA and SQIVND (reference sequence). This clonotype originated in a woman in her twenties or thirties who had recovered from COVID-19. Sample: PBMCs or T cells enriched from blood (not recorded which). The chain carries TRBV19 and TRBJ2-1; a possible D gene is TRBD1 (5 bases). CDR3: CASKGVTYNEQFF. CDR3 sequence (DNA): TGTGCCTCCAAAGGGGTCACCTACAATGAGCAGTTCTTC.